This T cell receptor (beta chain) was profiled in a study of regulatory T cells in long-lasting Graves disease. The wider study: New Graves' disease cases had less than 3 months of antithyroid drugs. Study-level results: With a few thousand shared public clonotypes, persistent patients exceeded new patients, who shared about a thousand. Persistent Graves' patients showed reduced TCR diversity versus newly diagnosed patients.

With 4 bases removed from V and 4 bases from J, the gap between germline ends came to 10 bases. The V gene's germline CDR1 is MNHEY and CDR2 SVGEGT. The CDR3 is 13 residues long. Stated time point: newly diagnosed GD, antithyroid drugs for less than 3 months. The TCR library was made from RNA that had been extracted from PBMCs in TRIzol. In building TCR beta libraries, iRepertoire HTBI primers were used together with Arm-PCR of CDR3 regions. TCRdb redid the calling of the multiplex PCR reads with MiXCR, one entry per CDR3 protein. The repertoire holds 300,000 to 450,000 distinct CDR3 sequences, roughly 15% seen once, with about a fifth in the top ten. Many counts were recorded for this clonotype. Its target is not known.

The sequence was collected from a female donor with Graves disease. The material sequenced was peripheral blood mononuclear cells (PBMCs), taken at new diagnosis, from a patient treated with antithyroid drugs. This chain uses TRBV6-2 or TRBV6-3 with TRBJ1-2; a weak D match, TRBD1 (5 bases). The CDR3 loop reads CASSSGGTYGYTF. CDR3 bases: TGTGCCAGCAGTTCGGGAGGGACCTATGGCTACACCTTC.